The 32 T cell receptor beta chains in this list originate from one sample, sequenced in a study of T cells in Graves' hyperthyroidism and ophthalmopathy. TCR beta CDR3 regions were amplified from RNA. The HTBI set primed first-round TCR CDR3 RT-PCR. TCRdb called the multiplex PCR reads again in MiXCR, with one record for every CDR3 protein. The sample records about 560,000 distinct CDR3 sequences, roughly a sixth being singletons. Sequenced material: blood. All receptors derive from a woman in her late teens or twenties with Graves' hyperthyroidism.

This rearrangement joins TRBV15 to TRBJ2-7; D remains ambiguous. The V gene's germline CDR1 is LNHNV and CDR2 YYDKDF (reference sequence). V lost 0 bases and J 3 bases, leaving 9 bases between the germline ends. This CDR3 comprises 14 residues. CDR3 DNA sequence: TGTGCCACCAGCAGAGATCTTGGAGTCTACGAGCAGTACTTC. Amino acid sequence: CATSRDLGVYEQYF.

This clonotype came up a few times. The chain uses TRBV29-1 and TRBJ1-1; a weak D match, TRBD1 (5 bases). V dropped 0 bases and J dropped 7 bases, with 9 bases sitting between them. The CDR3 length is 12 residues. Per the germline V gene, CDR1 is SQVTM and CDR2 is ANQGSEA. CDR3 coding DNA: TGCAGCGTTGAAGATGGGACGAGTGAAGCTTTCTTT. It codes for CSVEDGTSEAFF.

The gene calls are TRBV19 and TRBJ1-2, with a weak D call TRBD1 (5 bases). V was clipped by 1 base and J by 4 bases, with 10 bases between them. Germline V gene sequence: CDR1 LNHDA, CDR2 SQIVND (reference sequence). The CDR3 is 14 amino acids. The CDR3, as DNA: TGTGCCAGTAGTATAGGCAGGGCGGGCTATGGCTACACCTTC. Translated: CASSIGRAGYGYTF. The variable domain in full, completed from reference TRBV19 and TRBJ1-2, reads DGGITQSPKYLFRKEGQNVTLSCEQNLNHDAMYWYRQDPGQGLRLIYYSQIVNDFQKGDIAEGYSVSREKKESFPLTVTSAQKNPTAFYLCASSIGRAGYGYTFGSGTRLTVV.

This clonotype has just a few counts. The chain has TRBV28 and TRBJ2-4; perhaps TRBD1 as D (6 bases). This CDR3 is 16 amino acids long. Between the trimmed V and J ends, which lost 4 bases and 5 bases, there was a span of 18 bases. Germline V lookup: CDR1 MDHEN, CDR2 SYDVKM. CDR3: CASSSPSGRGQNIQYF. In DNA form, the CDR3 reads TGTGCCAGCAGTTCACCATCCGGCAGGGGACAAAACATTCAGTACTTC. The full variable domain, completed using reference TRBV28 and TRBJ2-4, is DVKVTQSSRYLVKRTGEKVFLECVQDMDHENMFWYRQDPGLGLRLIYFSYDVKMKEKGDIPEGYSVSREKKERFSLILESASTNQTSMYLCASSSPSGRGQNIQYFGAGTRLSVL.

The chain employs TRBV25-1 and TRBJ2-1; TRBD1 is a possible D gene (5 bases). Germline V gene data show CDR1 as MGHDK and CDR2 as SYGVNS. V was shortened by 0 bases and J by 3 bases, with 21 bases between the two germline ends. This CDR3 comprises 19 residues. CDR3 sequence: CASSEYKPGWGRGYNEQFF. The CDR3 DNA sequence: TGTGCCAGCAGTGAATATAAGCCCGGTTGGGGCCGAGGCTACAATGAGCAGTTCTTC.

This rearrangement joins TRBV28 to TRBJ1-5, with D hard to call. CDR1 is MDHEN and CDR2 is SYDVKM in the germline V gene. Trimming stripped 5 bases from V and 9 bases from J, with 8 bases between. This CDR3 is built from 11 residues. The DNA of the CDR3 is TGTGCCAGCAGTCCGCGAGGGCCCCAGCATTTT. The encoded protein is CASSPRGPQHF.

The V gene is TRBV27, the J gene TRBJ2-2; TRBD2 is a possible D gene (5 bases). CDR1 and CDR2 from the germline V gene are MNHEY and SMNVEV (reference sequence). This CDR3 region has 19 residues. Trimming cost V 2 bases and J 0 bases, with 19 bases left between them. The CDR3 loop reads CASSLEPPKLVANTGELFF. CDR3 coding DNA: TGTGCCAGCAGTTTAGAACCCCCAAAACTAGTCGCGAACACCGGGGAGCTGTTTTTT.

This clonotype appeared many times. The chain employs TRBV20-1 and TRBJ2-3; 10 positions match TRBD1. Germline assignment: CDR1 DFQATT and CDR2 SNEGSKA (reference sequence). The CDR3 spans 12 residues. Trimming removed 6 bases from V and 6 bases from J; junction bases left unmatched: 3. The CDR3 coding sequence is TGCAGTGCGACGGACAGGGGGGATACGCAGTATTTT. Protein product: CSATDRGDTQYF.

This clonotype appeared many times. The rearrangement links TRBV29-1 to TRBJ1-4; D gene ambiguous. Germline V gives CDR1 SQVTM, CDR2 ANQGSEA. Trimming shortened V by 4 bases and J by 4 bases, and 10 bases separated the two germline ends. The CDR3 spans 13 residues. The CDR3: CSVAGWGNEKLFF. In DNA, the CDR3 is TGCAGCGTTGCGGGATGGGGTAATGAAAAACTGTTTTTT.

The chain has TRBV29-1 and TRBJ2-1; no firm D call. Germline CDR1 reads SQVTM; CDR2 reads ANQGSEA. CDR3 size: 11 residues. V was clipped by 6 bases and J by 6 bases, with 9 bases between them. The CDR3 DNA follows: TGCAGCGTCTCGGTGGGCAATGAGCAGTTCTTC. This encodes CSVSVGNEQFF.

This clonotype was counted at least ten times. The CDR3 DNA follows: TGTGCCAGCAGCTTAACCCGGACTAGCGGGAACAATGAGCAGTTCTTC. It is translated as CASSLTRTSGNNEQFF. The chain uses TRBV7-3 and TRBJ2-1, with 12 bases lining up with TRBD2. The germline gives CDR1 SGHTA, CDR2 FQGTGA. With 0 bases clipped from V and 5 bases from J, the junction kept 2 bases outside the gene matches. This CDR3 is 16 amino acids long.

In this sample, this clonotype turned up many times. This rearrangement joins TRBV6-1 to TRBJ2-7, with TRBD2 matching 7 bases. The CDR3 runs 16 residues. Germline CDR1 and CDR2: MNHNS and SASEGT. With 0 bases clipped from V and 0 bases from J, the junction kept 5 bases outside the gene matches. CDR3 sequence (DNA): TGTGCCAGCAGTGAAGCGGTCAGGACTAGCTCCTACGAGCAGTACTTC. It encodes CASSEAVRTSSYEQYF.

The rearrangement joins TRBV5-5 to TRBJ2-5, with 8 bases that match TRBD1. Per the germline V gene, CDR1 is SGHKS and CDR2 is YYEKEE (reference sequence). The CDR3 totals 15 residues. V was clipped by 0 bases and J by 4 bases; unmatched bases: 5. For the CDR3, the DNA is TGTGCCAGCAGCTTGGGGAGGACAGGGTTAGAGACCCAGTACTTC. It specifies CASSLGRTGLETQYF.

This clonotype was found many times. The CDR3 DNA follows: TGTGCCATCAGTGTAGGCGGGCAATATGGCTACACCTTC. It codes for CAISVGGQYGYTF. The chain combines TRBV10-3 with TRBJ1-2; D call uncertain. The CDR3 is 13 amino acids. Looked up from germline, CDR1 is ENHRY and CDR2 is SYGVKD. V lost 4 bases and J 5 bases, leaving 11 bases between the germline ends.

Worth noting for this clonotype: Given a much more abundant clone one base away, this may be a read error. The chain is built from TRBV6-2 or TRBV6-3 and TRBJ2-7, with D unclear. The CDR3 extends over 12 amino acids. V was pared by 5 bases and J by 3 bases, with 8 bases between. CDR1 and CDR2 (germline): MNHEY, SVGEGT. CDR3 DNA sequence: TGTGCCAGCAGTGGTAACCGCTACGAGCAGTACTTC. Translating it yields CASSGNRYEQYF.

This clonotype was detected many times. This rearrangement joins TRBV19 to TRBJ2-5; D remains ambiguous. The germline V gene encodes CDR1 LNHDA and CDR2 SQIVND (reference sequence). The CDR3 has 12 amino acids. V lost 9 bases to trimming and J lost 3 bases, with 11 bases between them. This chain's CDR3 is CASSASEETQYF. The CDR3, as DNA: TGTGCCAGCAGTGCCTCTGAAGAGACCCAGTACTTC.

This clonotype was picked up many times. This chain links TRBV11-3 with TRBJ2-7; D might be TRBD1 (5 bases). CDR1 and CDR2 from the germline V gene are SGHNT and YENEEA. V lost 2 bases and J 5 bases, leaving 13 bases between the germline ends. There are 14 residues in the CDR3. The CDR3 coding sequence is TGTGCCAGCAGCTTAAACCAGGGTAGCCACGAGCAGTACTTC. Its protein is CASSLNQGSHEQYF.

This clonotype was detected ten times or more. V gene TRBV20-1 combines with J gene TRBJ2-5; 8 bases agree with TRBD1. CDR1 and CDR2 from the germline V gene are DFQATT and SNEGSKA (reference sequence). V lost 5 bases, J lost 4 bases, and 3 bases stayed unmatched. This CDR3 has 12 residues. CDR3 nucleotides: TGCAGTGCTTGGACAGGGAGAGAGACCCAGTACTTC. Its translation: CSAWTGRETQYF.

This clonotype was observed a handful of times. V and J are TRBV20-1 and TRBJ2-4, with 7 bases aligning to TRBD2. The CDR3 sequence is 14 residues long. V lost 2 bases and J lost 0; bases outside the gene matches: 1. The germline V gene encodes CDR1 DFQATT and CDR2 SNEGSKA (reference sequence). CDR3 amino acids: CSARPGGAKNIQYF. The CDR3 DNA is TGCAGTGCTAGACCGGGGGGAGCCAAAAACATTCAGTACTTC.

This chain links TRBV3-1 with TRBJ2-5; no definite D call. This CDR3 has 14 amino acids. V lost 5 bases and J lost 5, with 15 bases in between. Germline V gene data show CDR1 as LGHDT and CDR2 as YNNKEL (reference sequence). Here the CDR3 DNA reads TGTGCCAGCAGCTCAGACTGGGGTCGGGAGACCCAGTACTTC. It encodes CASSSDWGRETQYF.

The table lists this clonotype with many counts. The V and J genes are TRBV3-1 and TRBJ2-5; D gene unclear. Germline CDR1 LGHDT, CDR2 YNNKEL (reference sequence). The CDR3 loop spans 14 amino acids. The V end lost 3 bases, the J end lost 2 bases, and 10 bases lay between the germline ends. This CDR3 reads CASSHTATQETQYF. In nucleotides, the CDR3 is TGTGCCAGCAGCCATACAGCGACACAAGAGACCCAGTACTTC.

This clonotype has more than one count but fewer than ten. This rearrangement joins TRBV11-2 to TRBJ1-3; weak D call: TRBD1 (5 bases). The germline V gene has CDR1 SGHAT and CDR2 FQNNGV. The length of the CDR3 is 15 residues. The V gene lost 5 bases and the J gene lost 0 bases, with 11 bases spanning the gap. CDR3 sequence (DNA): TGTGCCAGCAGCCTGGCGGGGCACTCTGGAAACACCATATATTTT. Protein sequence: CASSLAGHSGNTIYF. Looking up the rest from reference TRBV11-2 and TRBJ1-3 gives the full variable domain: EAGVAQSPRYKIIEKRQSVAFWCNPISGHATLYWYQQILGQGPKLLIQFQNNGVVDDSQLPKDRFSAERLKGVDSTLKIQPAKLEDSAVYLCASSLAGHSGNTIYFGEGSWLTVV.

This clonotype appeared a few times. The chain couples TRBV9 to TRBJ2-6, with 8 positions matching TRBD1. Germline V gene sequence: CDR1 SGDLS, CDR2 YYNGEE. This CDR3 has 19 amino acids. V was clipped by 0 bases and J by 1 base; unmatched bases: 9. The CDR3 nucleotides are TGTGCCAGCAGCGTAGGACGAGCAGGGGGCGATTCTGGGGCCAACGTCCTGACTTTC. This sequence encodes CASSVGRAGGDSGANVLTF.

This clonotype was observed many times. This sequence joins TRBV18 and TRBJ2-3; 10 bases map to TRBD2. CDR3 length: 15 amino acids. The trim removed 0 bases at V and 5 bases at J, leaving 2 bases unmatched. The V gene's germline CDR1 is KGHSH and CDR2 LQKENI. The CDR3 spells CASSPPVAGGDTQYF. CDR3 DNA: TGTGCCAGCTCACCACCGGTAGCGGGGGGAGATACGCAGTATTTT.

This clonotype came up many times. The CDR3: CASSSGLASDTQYF. The DNA for the CDR3 is TGTGCCAGCAGTTCGGGACTAGCTTCAGATACGCAGTATTTT. This chain joins TRBV28 and TRBJ2-3; 9 positions agree with TRBD2. V lost 4 bases and J lost 4; bases outside the gene matches: 3. The CDR3 has 14 amino acids. CDR1 and CDR2 (germline): MDHEN, SYDVKM. Combining the CDR3 with reference TRBV28 and TRBJ2-3 gives the whole variable domain DVKVTQSSRYLVKRTGEKVFLECVQDMDHENMFWYRQDPGLGLRLIYFSYDVKMKEKGDIPEGYSVSREKKERFSLILESASTNQTSMYLCASSSGLASDTQYFGPGTRLTVL.

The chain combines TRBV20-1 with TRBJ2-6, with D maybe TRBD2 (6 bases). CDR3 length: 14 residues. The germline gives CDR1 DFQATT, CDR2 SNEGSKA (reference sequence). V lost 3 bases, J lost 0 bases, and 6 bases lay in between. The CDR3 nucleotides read TGCAGTGCTAGGCGGGGCTCTGGGGCCAACGTCCTGACTTTC. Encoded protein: CSARRGSGANVLTF.

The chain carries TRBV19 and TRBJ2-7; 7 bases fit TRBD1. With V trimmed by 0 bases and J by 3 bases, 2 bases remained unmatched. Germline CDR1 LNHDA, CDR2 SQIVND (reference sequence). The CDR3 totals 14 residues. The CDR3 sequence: CASSIDNRGYEQYF. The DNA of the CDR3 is TGTGCCAGTAGTATAGATAACAGGGGCTACGAGCAGTACTTC. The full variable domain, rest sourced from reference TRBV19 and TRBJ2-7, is DGGITQSPKYLFRKEGQNVTLSCEQNLNHDAMYWYRQDPGQGLRLIYYSQIVNDFQKGDIAEGYSVSREKKESFPLTVTSAQKNPTAFYLCASSIDNRGYEQYFGPGTRLTVT.

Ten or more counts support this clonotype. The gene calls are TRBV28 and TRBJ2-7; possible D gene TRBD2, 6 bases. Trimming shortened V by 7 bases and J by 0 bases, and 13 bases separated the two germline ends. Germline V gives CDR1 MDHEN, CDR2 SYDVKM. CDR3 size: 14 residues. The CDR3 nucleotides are TGTGCCAGCACCTGGGGCGGGACCTCCTACGAGCAGTACTTC. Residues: CASTWGGTSYEQYF.

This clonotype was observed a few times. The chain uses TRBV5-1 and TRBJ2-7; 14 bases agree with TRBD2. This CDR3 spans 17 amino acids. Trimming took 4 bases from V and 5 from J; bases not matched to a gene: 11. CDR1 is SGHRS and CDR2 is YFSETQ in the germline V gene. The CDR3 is CASSRPGTSGRTDEQYF. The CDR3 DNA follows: TGCGCCAGCAGCCGACCGGGGACTAGCGGGAGAACGGACGAGCAGTACTTC.

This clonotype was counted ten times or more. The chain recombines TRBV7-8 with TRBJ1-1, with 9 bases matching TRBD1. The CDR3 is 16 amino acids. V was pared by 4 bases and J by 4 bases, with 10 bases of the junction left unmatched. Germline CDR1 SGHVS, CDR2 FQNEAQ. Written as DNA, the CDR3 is TGTGCCAGCAGCTCGGGACAGGGAATCGGCGGCACTGAAGCTTTCTTT. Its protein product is CASSSGQGIGGTEAFF.

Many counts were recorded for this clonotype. This chain's CDR3 is CASSPGQEKDQPQHF. The CDR3 bases are TGTGCCAGCTCACCTGGACAGGAAAAAGATCAGCCCCAGCATTTT. The chain links TRBV18 to TRBJ1-5; TRBD1 matches at 7 bases. V lost 3 bases, J lost 5 bases, and 7 bases stayed unmatched. This CDR3 is built from 15 residues. Per germline, CDR1 KGHSH and CDR2 LQKENI.

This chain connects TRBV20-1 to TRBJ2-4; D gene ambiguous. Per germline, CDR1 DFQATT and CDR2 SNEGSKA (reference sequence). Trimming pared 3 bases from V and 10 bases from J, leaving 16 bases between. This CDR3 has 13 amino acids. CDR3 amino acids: CSARTHKNSIQYF. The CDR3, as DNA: TGCAGTGCTAGGACCCACAAGAACTCAATTCAGTACTTC.